This T cell receptor (beta chain) was sequenced for a study of blood T cell repertoires in COVID-19. Study in general: Acute and convalescent COVID-19 specimens originated in the United States, Italy and Spain.

This clone occurred once. Under the authors' procedure: Reference gene primer amplification in the assay estimated nucleated cell counts. The repertoire was sequenced with immunoSEQ multiplex PCR; TCRdb's copy has only in-frame clones and lacks some. D and trimming were read from the DNA, whereas the V and J calls and clone size are those reported in that table. In the table there are around 270,000 clones, approximately 87% of which are singletons. Sequencing was carried out using peripheral blood. The receptor comes from a woman between 45 and 60 years old with acute or convalescent COVID-19.

This CDR3 is CASSPRGHTGELFF. CDR3 nucleotide sequence: TGTGCCAGCAGTCCTAGGGGGCACACCGGGGAGCTGTTTTTT. The chain recombines TRBV6-5 with TRBJ2-2; 7 positions agree with TRBD1. Germline assignment: CDR1 MNHEY and CDR2 SVGAGI. The CDR3 has 14 amino acids. The V segment lost 5 bases and the J segment 3 bases; nucleotides outside the gene matches: 3.